This T cell receptor (beta chain) derives from a study of T cell responses to AZD1222 COVID-19 vaccine. Study-wide results and limits: Of the AZD1222 recipients, only five to seven were seropositive at baseline.

Here immunoSEQ multiplex PCR was the method, and the copy in TCRdb shows in-frame clones only, minus some. This table holds tens of thousands of clones, around 84% found once. On this clone: Its antigen is unknown.

The germline gives CDR1 GTSNPN, CDR2 SVGIG (reference sequence). V was cut by 1 base and J by 4 bases, with 10 bases left in between. The CDR3 is 13 amino acids. The rearrangement uses TRBV30 and TRBJ1-2; D not resolved. Sequences were derived from peripheral blood, sampled on day 0 of AZD1222 vaccination. This clonotype was sampled from an adult in good health. CDR3 loop: CAWSDSQVYGYTF. The CDR3 nucleotides are TGTGCCTGGAGTGACAGTCAGGTCTATGGCTACACCTTC. Full variable domain (missing parts from reference TRBV30 and TRBJ1-2): SQTIHQWPATLVQPVGSPLSLECTVEGTSNPNLYWYRQAAGRGLQLLFYSVGIGQISSEVPQNLSASRPQDRQFILSSKKLLLSDSGFYLCAWSDSQVYGYTFGSGTRLTVV.